These 4 T cell receptor beta chains were all obtained from the same sample, sequenced in a study of blood T cell repertoires in COVID-19. The data were produced by immunoSEQ multiplex PCR, yet TCRdb's version contains in-frame clones alone and is incomplete. The table includes 210,000 or so clones, 80% to 90% detected once. Sequencing was performed on peripheral blood. The receptors stem from a human donor in a cohort sampled during active COVID-19.

The genes are TRBV27 and TRBJ2-1; 7 positions agree with TRBD1. The germline V gene encodes CDR1 MNHEY and CDR2 SMNVEV (reference sequence). The V segment lost 7 bases and the J segment 10 bases; nucleotides outside the gene matches: 7. The CDR3 has 12 residues. CDR3 sequence: CASKQGRLEQFF. The CDR3 bases are TGTGCCAGCAAACAGGGGCGTTTGGAGCAGTTCTTC.

The rearrangement joins TRBV6-2 or TRBV6-3 to TRBJ2-3; TRBD2 aligns across 9 bases. Germline-derived CDR1 and CDR2 are MNHEY and SVGEGT. V shed 0 bases, J shed 5 bases, and the junction held 12 bases outside the gene matches. The CDR3 spans 18 residues. The CDR3 loop reads CASSYSIGGGASIDTQYF. In nucleotides, the CDR3 is TGTGCCAGCAGTTACTCGATAGGCGGGGGGGCCTCTATAGATACGCAGTATTTT.

The rearrangement uses TRBV7-9 and TRBJ2-1, with 8 bases matching TRBD1. The length of the CDR3 is 14 residues. Trimming removed 3 bases from V and 7 bases from J; junction bases left unmatched: 5. From germline, CDR1 is SEHNR and CDR2 FQNEAQ (reference sequence). Here the CDR3 DNA reads TGTGCCAGCAGCTTGGGACAGGTTGGGAATGAGCAGTTCTTC. Encoded protein: CASSLGQVGNEQFF.

This clone was counted between two and nine times. The CDR3 DNA is TGTGCCATCAGAGCCAGCGGGGCTCACGAAAATGAGCAGTTCTTC. The encoded protein is CAIRASGAHENEQFF. The genes are TRBV10-3 and TRBJ2-1, with 7 bases aligning to TRBD2. CDR3 length: 15 residues. V shed 6 bases and J 7 bases; nucleotides not matched to a gene: 12. Germline lookup yields CDR1 ENHRY and CDR2 SYGVKD.